The 29 T cell receptor beta chains presented below share a single source sample, sequenced in a study of OX40 agonist ivuxolimab in advanced cancers. Generated by immunoSEQ multiplex PCR, the TCRdb table keeps only in-frame clones and is missing some. Here the sample spans more than 25,000 clones, around nine tenths being singletons. Sequencing was performed on CD4+ or CD8+ T cells sorted from blood, taken in a trial of the OX40 agonist ivuxolimab. The receptors were sampled from an adult with an advanced solid tumor such as melanoma, head and neck, liver or kidney cancer.

The V and J genes are TRBV5-6 and TRBJ2-7; no clear D gene. Germline values: CDR1 SGHDT, CDR2 YYEEEE. This CDR3 region has 11 residues. V was shortened by 1 base and J by 3 bases, with 2 bases between the two germline ends. CDR3 in amino acids: CASSLFYEQYF. Written as DNA, the CDR3 is TGTGCCAGCAGCTTGTTCTACGAGCAGTACTTC.

V is TRBV15 and J is TRBJ2-3; a possible D gene is TRBD1 (6 bases). Germline-derived CDR1 and CDR2 are LNHNV and YYDKDF (reference sequence). Between the trimmed V and J ends, which lost 1 base and 0 bases, there was a span of 11 bases. The CDR3 has 16 amino acids. The CDR3 protein is CATSRGQDTSTDTQYF. In nucleotides, the CDR3 is TGTGCCACCAGCAGAGGACAGGACACTAGCACAGATACGCAGTATTTT.

The chain links TRBV11-2 to TRBJ2-1; the D is unclear. This CDR3 is built from 14 residues. Germline values: CDR1 SGHAT, CDR2 FQNNGV. V was trimmed by 4 bases and J by 0 bases, leaving 7 bases between them. CDR3 coding DNA: TGTGCCAGCAGCTACTTTGGCTCCTACAATGAGCAGTTCTTC. This gives the protein CASSYFGSYNEQFF.

The V call is TRBV7-9, the J call TRBJ2-1; the match to TRBD2 covers 7 bases. The CDR3 spans 14 residues. V shed 4 bases and J 7 bases; nucleotides not matched to a gene: 7. Germline V CDR1 and CDR2: SEHNR, FQNEAQ (reference sequence). DNA of the CDR3: TGTGCCAGCAGCTGGGCGGGGGAGAGAAATGAGCAGTTCTTC. The encoded protein is CASSWAGERNEQFF. Full variable domain (rest looked up from reference TRBV7-9 and TRBJ2-1): DTGVSQNPRHKITKRGQNVTFRCDPISEHNRLYWYRQTLGQGPEFLTYFQNEAQLEKSRLLSDRFSAERPKGSFSTLEIQRTEQGDSAMYLCASSWAGERNEQFFGPGTRLTVL.

This clone has just one count. The CDR3 reads CASSWADRGITEAFF. CDR3 sequence (DNA): TGCGCCAGCAGCTGGGCGGACAGGGGTATCACTGAAGCTTTCTTT. The gene calls are TRBV5-1 and TRBJ1-1; 9 nucleotides align to TRBD1. This CDR3 contains 15 residues. The J segment lost 4 bases and the V segment lost 3 bases, leaving 7 bases of the junction unmatched. Germline CDR1 reads SGHRS; CDR2 reads YFSETQ.

The rearrangement links TRBV14 to TRBJ2-7, with TRBD2 matching 12 bases. The CDR3 contains 16 residues. In germline, CDR1 is SGHDN, CDR2 FVKESK. With V trimmed by 4 bases and J by 3 bases, 7 bases remained unmatched. In DNA form, the CDR3 reads TGTGCCAGCAGCCTCCGGACTAGCGGGAAAGTCTACGAGCAGTACTTC. This gives the protein CASSLRTSGKVYEQYF.

V gene TRBV19 combines with J gene TRBJ2-1; TRBD2 matches 7 bases. The CDR3 has 15 residues. J gave up 0 bases and V 5 bases, and 4 bases lay outside the gene matches. CDR1 and CDR2 from the germline V gene are LNHDA and SQIVND (reference sequence). The CDR3 protein is CASSHGGSSYNEQFF. In nucleotides, the CDR3 is TGTGCCAGTAGTCATGGCGGGAGCTCCTACAATGAGCAGTTCTTC. The variable domain in full, with the rest retrieved from reference TRBV19 and TRBJ2-1, is DGGITQSPKYLFRKEGQNVTLSCEQNLNHDAMYWYRQDPGQGLRLIYYSQIVNDFQKGDIAEGYSVSREKKESFPLTVTSAQKNPTAFYLCASSHGGSSYNEQFFGPGTRLTVL.

The chain recombines TRBV27 with TRBJ2-7; D gene ambiguous. Germline V CDR1 and CDR2: MNHEY, SMNVEV (reference sequence). V lost 0 bases, J lost 3 bases, and 15 bases lay in between. The CDR3 has 16 amino acids. The CDR3 DNA reads TGTGCCAGCAGTTTATCTGAAGGGTTGTTCCTCTACGAGCAGTACTTC. Protein product: CASSLSEGLFLYEQYF.

This sequence joins TRBV2 and TRBJ2-5; no clear D. The DNA end is more similar to TRBJ2-7, so the J call may be wrong. Germline values: CDR1 SNHLY, CDR2 FYNNEI. This CDR3 comprises 13 residues. CDR3 DNA sequence: TGTGCCAGCAGTGACCAGAGCTCCTACGAGCAGTACTTC. It specifies CASSDQSSYEQYF.

This chain uses TRBV5-6 with TRBJ2-5; no firm D call. This CDR3 is 13 amino acids long. Trimming pared 2 bases from V and 5 bases from J, leaving 10 bases between. Germline CDR1 and CDR2: SGHDT and YYEEEE. The CDR3 spells CASSFGQIETQYF. Here the CDR3 DNA reads TGTGCCAGCAGCTTTGGCCAGATCGAGACCCAGTACTTC.

The DNA of the CDR3 is TGTGCCAGCAGCTTGACAAAGATGAACACTGAAGCTTTCTTT. Its translation is CASSLTKMNTEAFF. The chain joins TRBV2 to TRBJ1-1; D not certain. This CDR3 has 14 amino acids. V shed 6 bases and J shed 0 bases, with 11 bases lying between them. Germline CDR1 and CDR2: SNHLY and FYNNEI.

The chain links TRBV11-2 to TRBJ2-1; D not certain. This CDR3 contains 13 residues. The germline gives CDR1 SGHAT, CDR2 FQNNGV. Between the trimmed V and J ends, which lost 1 base and 4 bases, there was a span of 5 bases. The CDR3 is CASSLVRYNEQFF. The CDR3 coding sequence is TGTGCCAGCAGCTTAGTACGGTACAATGAGCAGTTCTTC.

The chain combines TRBV27 with TRBJ1-5, with D maybe TRBD1 (5 bases). Germline loops: CDR1 MNHEY, CDR2 SMNVEV (reference sequence). V was pared by 5 bases and J by 6 bases, with 17 bases between. CDR3 length: 15 amino acids. In nucleotides, the CDR3 is TGTGCCAGCAGTCCCGCCCCGGGGGATTTTCAGCCCCAGCATTTT. Protein: CASSPAPGDFQPQHF.

The V call is TRBV7-2, the J call TRBJ1-4; TRBD1 aligns across 7 bases. V shed 8 bases and J 8 bases; nucleotides not matched to a gene: 23. The CDR3 is 18 amino acids. The germline gives CDR1 SGHTA, CDR2 FQGNSA. The CDR3 nucleotides read TGTGCCAGCTCCTCAGCCACTCGGGACAGTCCCTTAAGGGAAAAACTGTTTTTT. Protein: CASSSATRDSPLREKLFF.

V gene TRBV4-1 combines with J gene TRBJ1-4; tentatively, D is TRBD1 (6 bases). Deletions cut 2 bases from V and 3 bases from J, with 10 bases between. Germline loops: CDR1 MGHRA, CDR2 YSYEKL. The CDR3 has 15 amino acids. CDR3 loop: CASSQTTGPNEKLFF. The CDR3 DNA reads as TGCGCCAGCAGCCAAACGACAGGCCCTAATGAAAAACTGTTTTTT.

This clone was seen only a few times. J is TRBJ1-1 and V is TRBV19; 7 nucleotides line up with TRBD1. J gave up 1 base and V 5 bases, and 1 base lay outside the gene matches. Germline V gene sequence: CDR1 LNHDA, CDR2 SQIVND (reference sequence). The CDR3 consists of 13 residues. The CDR3 DNA follows: TGTGCCAGTAGTGGGACAGCGAACACTGAAGCTTTCTTT. Encoded protein: CASSGTANTEAFF.

Concerning this clone itself: The same CDR3 can be traced to other DNA sequences in this sample. The rearrangement joins TRBV28 to TRBJ2-3; D is undetermined. CDR3 length: 14 amino acids. Trimming pared 3 bases from V and 1 base from J, leaving 8 bases between. Looked up from germline, CDR1 is MDHEN and CDR2 is SYDVKM. The CDR3 DNA is TGTGCCAGCAGTTTCCTATCAGGCACAGATACGCAGTATTTT. Protein sequence: CASSFLSGTDTQYF. Full variable domain (missing parts from reference TRBV28 and TRBJ2-3): DVKVTQSSRYLVKRTGEKVFLECVQDMDHENMFWYRQDPGLGLRLIYFSYDVKMKEKGDIPEGYSVSREKKERFSLILESASTNQTSMYLCASSFLSGTDTQYFGPGTRLTVL.

Only a few counts were recorded for this clone. The gene calls are TRBV19 and TRBJ2-7; the D is unclear. Germline V lookup: CDR1 LNHDA, CDR2 SQIVND (reference sequence). The CDR3 runs to 13 residues. Trimming stripped 1 base from V and 6 bases from J, with 10 bases between. The CDR3 nucleotides read TGTGCCAGTAGTATAGTTCATCTGTCCGAGCAGTACTTC. It translates to CASSIVHLSEQYF.

This chain connects TRBV6-5 to TRBJ2-3, with 10 positions matching TRBD2. V was clipped by 4 bases and J by 0 bases; unmatched bases: 1. The CDR3 length is 15 residues. Germline assignment: CDR1 MNHEY and CDR2 SVGAGI. The chain's CDR3 is CASSLTSGSTDTQYF. DNA for the CDR3: TGTGCCAGCAGTTTGACTAGCGGGAGCACAGATACGCAGTATTTT.

The gene calls are TRBV7-9 and TRBJ1-6; tentatively, D is TRBD1 (5 bases). Trimming shortened V by 5 bases and J by 9 bases, and 14 bases separated the two germline ends. The V gene's germline CDR1 is SEHNR and CDR2 FQNEAQ (reference sequence). CDR3 length: 14 amino acids. The CDR3 DNA is TGTGCCAGCAGCCCCGGACAAACGGGTTCACCCCTCCACTTT. Translated: CASSPGQTGSPLHF.

This clone was counted once. The chain carries TRBV23-1 and TRBJ1-5; TRBD1 is a possible D gene (6 bases). TRBV23-1 is reported as an ORF; its role is uncertain. V lost 8 bases and J 0 bases, leaving 14 bases between the germline ends. CDR3 length: 15 residues. In nucleotides, the CDR3 is TGCGCCAGCGGGGGGGGCAGGGCTAGCAATCAGCCCCAGCATTTT. It specifies CASGGGRASNQPQHF.

The chain joins TRBV25-1 to TRBJ2-7; TRBD1 is a possible D gene (6 bases). This CDR3 contains 15 residues. V was clipped by 4 bases and J by 0 bases, with 13 bases between them. Germline-derived CDR1 and CDR2 are MGHDK and SYGVNS. CDR3 nucleotides: TGTGCCAGCAGTGTGACAGGACCGATCTCCTACGAGCAGTACTTC. Residues: CASSVTGPISYEQYF.

V usage is TRBV27 and J usage is TRBJ1-5; a possible D gene is TRBD1 (5 bases). Germline lookup yields CDR1 MNHEY and CDR2 SMNVEV (reference sequence). V was shortened by 2 bases and J by 0 bases, with 8 bases between the two germline ends. CDR3 length equals 15 residues. The chain's CDR3 is CASSLGQGSNQPQHF. The CDR3 DNA reads as TGTGCCAGCAGTTTAGGCCAGGGTAGCAATCAGCCCCAGCATTTT.

The gene calls are TRBV7-8 and TRBJ2-6; the D gene is possibly TRBD1 (6 bases). Trimming left V 6 bases short and J 1 base short, with 10 bases between. The CDR3 runs to 15 residues. Per germline, CDR1 SGHVS and CDR2 FQNEAQ. This CDR3 is CASSPGQSGANVLTF. CDR3 sequence (DNA): TGTGCCAGCAGTCCCGGACAGTCTGGGGCCAACGTCCTGACTTTC.

J is TRBJ2-1 and V is TRBV27; either TRBD1 or TRBD2 may supply D (5 bases each). V was shortened by 6 bases and J by 1 base, with 13 bases between the two germline ends. The CDR3 has 15 residues. CDR1 and CDR2 from the germline V gene are MNHEY and SMNVEV (reference sequence). The CDR3 protein is CASSQGTTSYNEQFF. DNA for the CDR3: TGTGCCAGCAGCCAAGGGACGACTTCCTACAATGAGCAGTTCTTC.

This chain links TRBV4-3 with TRBJ2-1; 14 bases are a match to TRBD2. The CDR3 sequence is 17 residues long. From germline, CDR1 is LGHNA and CDR2 YSLEER. After removal of 4 bases from V and 5 bases from J, the junction contained 7 bases not matched to a gene. The DNA of the CDR3 is TGCGCCAGCAGCCCAGGGACTAGCGGGAGAGTCCACAATGAGCAGTTCTTC. This encodes CASSPGTSGRVHNEQFF.

The chain combines TRBV28 with TRBJ1-2; D possibly corresponds to TRBD1 (6 bases). V shed 5 bases and J shed 4 bases, with 17 bases lying between them. The CDR3 loop spans 15 amino acids. Germline V CDR1 and CDR2: MDHEN, SYDVKM. The CDR3 sequence is CASSPTGGAIYGYTF. The DNA for the CDR3 is TGTGCCAGCAGTCCCACCGGGGGGGCCATCTATGGCTACACCTTC.

The rearrangement links TRBV28 to TRBJ2-2; 8 bases line up with TRBD1. The length of the CDR3 is 18 residues. The trim removed 5 bases at V and 5 bases at J, leaving 16 bases unmatched. Germline CDR1 and CDR2: MDHEN and SYDVKM. CDR3 loop: CASSTTSSPGGMTGELFF. The CDR3 nucleotides are TGTGCCAGCAGTACTACGAGTAGCCCAGGGGGCATGACCGGGGAGCTGTTTTTT.

V is TRBV28 and J is TRBJ1-1, with 7 bases identical to TRBD1. The CDR3 sequence is 14 residues long. In germline, CDR1 is MDHEN, CDR2 SYDVKM. The V and J ends lost 6 bases and 0 bases, in that order; junction bases with no gene match: 4. The CDR3 spells CASSQGGVNTEAFF. DNA for the CDR3: TGTGCCAGCAGCCAGGGGGGAGTGAACACTGAAGCTTTCTTT.